Listed here are 2 T cell receptor beta chains from one sample, sequenced in a study of blood T cell repertoires in COVID-19. The data were produced by immunoSEQ multiplex PCR, yet TCRdb's version contains in-frame clones alone and is incomplete. The sample records approximately 70,000 clones, around 90% being singletons. Sequenced material: peripheral blood. Source of these receptors: a human donor in a cohort sampled during active COVID-19.

This chain uses TRBV28 with TRBJ1-6; TRBD1 is a possible D gene (6 bases). The CDR3 loop spans 15 amino acids. The germline V gene has CDR1 MDHEN and CDR2 SYDVKM. V lost 5 bases to trimming and J lost 10 bases, with 18 bases between them. The DNA for the CDR3 is TGTGCCAGCAGTCCTACCCAACAGGGAAGGTCACCCCTCCACTTT. Translating it yields CASSPTQQGRSPLHF.

V and J are TRBV5-5 and TRBJ2-5; 9 bases are a match to TRBD2. The CDR3 covers 14 residues. Germline V gene lookup returns CDR1 SGHKS and CDR2 YYEKEE (reference sequence). V trimming: 5 bases; J trimming: 3 bases; junction bases outside the gene matches: 5. This chain's CDR3 is CASRLAGPEETQYF. In DNA form, the CDR3 reads TGTGCCAGCAGACTAGCGGGCCCCGAAGAGACCCAGTACTTC. Combining the CDR3 with reference TRBV5-5 and TRBJ2-5 gives the whole variable domain DAGVTQSPTHLIKTRGQQVTLRCSPISGHKSVSWYQQVLGQGPQFIFQYYEKEERGRGNFPDRFSARQFPNYSSELNVNALLLGDSALYLCASRLAGPEETQYFGPGTRLLVL.